These T cell receptor beta chains were read from a single sample in a study of shared clonotypes between healthy human individuals. Libraries were prepared by immunoSEQ multiplex PCR; TCRdb keeps only in-frame clonotypes and omits some of them. Here the sample spans 2 million to 3 million clones, under 95% being singletons. The sample comprised naive CD4+ T cells from PBMCs. The receptors stem from a man in his late teens or twenties in good health. Some clones in this sample may be carry-over from other donors' samples. Both conserved end residues are part of each CDR3. The order of the fields is CDR3 DNA, CDR3 protein, V gene, clone size, D gene, J gene. A D gene is named only where the DNA matches it firmly. Where a row states a size, it is once, few, many or the class of an expanded clone; other rows omit it.

TGTGCCAGCAGCCCCCGTTTAGAGCAGTTCTTC CASSPRLEQFF TRBV28 NA NA TRBJ2-1
TGTGCCAGCAGCTTAGGAGGTAGCGGGAGCGAATCCTACGAGCAGTACTTC CASSLGGSGSESYEQYF TRBV7-6 NA TRBD2 TRBJ2-7
TGTGCCATCAGAGGGGGGCAGTACACAGATACGCAGTATTTT CAIRGGQYTDTQYF TRBV10-3 NA NA TRBJ2-3
TGCGCCAGCAGCTTGGTTTTCAGGGGTTCAAACACCGGGGAGCTGTTTTTT CASSLVFRGSNTGELFF TRBV5-1 NA NA TRBJ2-2
TGTGCCAGCACCCCTGGTTCCTACGAGCAGTACTTC CASTPGSYEQYF TRBV28 NA NA TRBJ2-7
TGCGCCAGCAGCTTCGGGACAGCAACATCTAACTATGGCTACACCTTC CASSFGTATSNYGYTF TRBV5-1 NA TRBD1 TRBJ1-2
TGTGCCAGCAGCCCGACACTAGCGGGAGCCGGCACAGATACGCAGTATTTT CASSPTLAGAGTDTQYF TRBV4-2 NA TRBD2 TRBJ2-3
TGTGCCAGCAGTGAATTAAGAGGAAACACTGAAGCTTTCTTT CASSELRGNTEAFF TRBV25-1 few NA TRBJ1-1
TGTGCCAGCAGTCCGCGTTCCGGAGGGACAGGGATCTTTGAAGCTTTCTTT CASSPRSGGTGIFEAFF TRBV27 NA TRBD1 TRBJ1-1
TGTGCCAGCGGCAGGATTGGTAGCGGGACCTACGAGCAGTACTTC CASGRIGSGTYEQYF TRBV27 NA TRBD2 TRBJ2-7
TGTGCCAGCAGCGTTGGGCAGGCGTTAAGAGAGACCCAGTACTTC CASSVGQALRETQYF TRBV9 once NA TRBJ2-5
TGTGCCAGCAGCGCAACAGGGACGGGATACAATGAGCAGTTCTTC CASSATGTGYNEQFF TRBV7-3 NA NA TRBJ2-1
TGTGCCAGCAGCTCATTCCGAGGGCAGGCGACCTACAATGAGCAGTTCTTC CASSSFRGQATYNEQFF TRBV5-8 NA NA TRBJ2-1
TGTGCCAGCAGCGCCCGACCCGCAATGGGCTACACCTTC CASSARPAMGYTF TRBV27 NA NA TRBJ1-2
TGTGCCAGCAGCTTATATCCCGGTGGAATGGGTAGGGACACTGAAGCTTTCTTT CASSLYPGGMGRDTEAFF TRBV7-2 NA NA TRBJ1-1
TGTGCCAGCAGCGCCTCGGGACAGGCTTACGGCTACACCTTC CASSASGQAYGYTF TRBV9 NA TRBD1 TRBJ1-2
TGTGCCAGCAGCTTGGTAGGGGTGGGTGGAAACACCATATATTTT CASSLVGVGGNTIYF TRBV5-6 NA NA TRBJ1-3
TGTGCCAGCAGCTTGGGACTAGCCTACGAGCAGTACTTC CASSLGLAYEQYF TRBV7-8 NA TRBD2 TRBJ2-7
TGTGCCAGCAGCCACGAGGGGGGTCCCAACACCGGGGAGCTGTTTTTT CASSHEGGPNTGELFF TRBV5-4 NA NA TRBJ2-2
TGTGCCAGTACCGGGCCCACTCCCCACTATGGCTACACCTTC CASTGPTPHYGYTF TRBV25-1 NA NA TRBJ1-2
TGCGCCAGCAGCTCGGCAGGGAAAGGAGGAGGAACCGGGGAGCTGTTTTTT CASSSAGKGGGTGELFF TRBV5-1 NA NA TRBJ2-2
TGTGCCAGTACACGCCCAGACTCCTACGAGCAGTACTTC CASTRPDSYEQYF TRBV6-5 NA NA TRBJ2-7
TGTGCCAGCACGACCCTGCACACCGGGGAGCTGTTTTTT CASTTLHTGELFF TRBV28 NA NA TRBJ2-2
TGTGCCAGTAGGACCGGACAGGGAAGGAGTCAGCCCCAGCATTTT CASRTGQGRSQPQHF TRBV19 NA TRBD1 TRBJ1-5
TGTGCCAGCAGTCTAAAAACCTGGACTGGCACAGATACGCAGTATTTT CASSLKTWTGTDTQYF TRBV28 NA NA TRBJ2-3
TGTGCCTGGAGTAAGGATGAGTGGGCCAGAGTAGACTTC CAWSKDEWARVDF TRBV30 NA NA TRBJ1-2
TGTGCCAGCAGTTTCTCAAGGGAAGCGGGCTACACCTTC CASSFSREAGYTF TRBV27 NA NA TRBJ1-2
TGCAGCACCAACAGGGGGCGGCCTGAAGCTTTCTTT CSTNRGRPEAFF TRBV29-1 NA TRBD1 TRBJ1-1
TGTGCCAGCTCACTCGGACTAGCGGGTACAGATACGCAGTATTTT CASSLGLAGTDTQYF TRBV18 NA TRBD2 TRBJ2-3
TGTGCCAGTAGTATAGCCCTCGGACAGCTCTCTGGAAACACCATATATTTT CASSIALGQLSGNTIYF TRBV19 NA NA TRBJ1-3
TGTGCCAGCAGCGTGGGACTAGCGGTAAACACCGGGGAGCTGTTTTTT CASSVGLAVNTGELFF TRBV9 NA TRBD2 TRBJ2-2
TGTGCCAGCAGCTTAGTCAGAGTCATGAACACTGAAGCTTTCTTT CASSLVRVMNTEAFF TRBV7-3 NA NA TRBJ1-1
TGTGCCAGCAGCCCCGGACAGCCGACTGAAGCTTTCTTT CASSPGQPTEAFF TRBV5-4 NA NA TRBJ1-1
TGTGCCATCGGCGACCCGACTAGCGGGAAGACGGATACGCAGTATTTT CAIGDPTSGKTDTQYF TRBV10-3 NA TRBD2 TRBJ2-3
TGTGCCAGCAGCTTAGGACAGGGAGAGACCCAGTACTTC CASSLGQGETQYF TRBV5-4 NA TRBD1 TRBJ2-5
TGCAGTGCAGGGACCCCGGATGAGCAGTTCTTC CSAGTPDEQFF TRBV20-1 NA NA TRBJ2-1
TGTGCCACCCTCCCTAATCGAAGGGGGTACAATGAGCAGTTCTTC CATLPNRRGYNEQFF TRBV27 NA NA TRBJ2-1
TGTGCCAGCAGACTAGCGGGAGGGGCGGGGAATGAGCAGTTCTTC CASRLAGGAGNEQFF TRBV27 NA TRBD2 TRBJ2-1
TGTGCCAGCAGCCAAGGGGCCCCCTCCTACGAGCAGTACTTC CASSQGAPSYEQYF TRBV4-2 NA NA TRBJ2-7
TGCGCCAGCAAGATACGGGGACTAGCGAGAAACAATGAGCAGTTCTTC CASKIRGLARNNEQFF TRBV5-1 NA TRBD2 TRBJ2-1
TGCGCCAGCAGCTACACTAGCGGGAGGGATAATGAGCAGTTCTTC CASSYTSGRDNEQFF TRBV5-1 NA TRBD2 TRBJ2-1
TGTGCCAGCAGTTTCCCCAACCGCGGACTAGCGGGAGTAGGCCTCTCCTACAATGAGCAGTTCTTC CASSFPNRGLAGVGLSYNEQFF TRBV27 once TRBD2 TRBJ2-1
TGTGCCAGCGTAGAAGCAATGGACAGATACTACGAGCAGTACTTC CASVEAMDRYYEQYF TRBV6-1 NA NA TRBJ2-7
TGTGCCAGCAGCTCAGCCAGGGGGCGAGCACAAGAGCAGTACTTC CASSSARGRAQEQYF TRBV11-3 once TRBD1 TRBJ2-7
TGTGCCAGCAGCTTAGGCTCCCTCTATGGGGCCCGCGCCATGGAGACCCAGTACTTC CASSLGSLYGARAMETQYF TRBV11-2 NA NA TRBJ2-5
TGTGCCAGCAGTGAAGGTTATGACAGGGTCGGAGATCAGCCCCAGCATTTT CASSEGYDRVGDQPQHF TRBV6-1 NA TRBD1 TRBJ1-5